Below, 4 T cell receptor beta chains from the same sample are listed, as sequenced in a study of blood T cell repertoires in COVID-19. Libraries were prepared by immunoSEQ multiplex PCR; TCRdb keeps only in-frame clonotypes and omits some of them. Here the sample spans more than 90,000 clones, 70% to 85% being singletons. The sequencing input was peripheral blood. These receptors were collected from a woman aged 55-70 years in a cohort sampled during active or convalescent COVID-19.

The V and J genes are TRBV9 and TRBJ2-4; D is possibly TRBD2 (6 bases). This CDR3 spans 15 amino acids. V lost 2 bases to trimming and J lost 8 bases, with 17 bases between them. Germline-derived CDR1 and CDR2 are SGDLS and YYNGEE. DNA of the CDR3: TGTGCCAGCAGCGTCAGAGCGGGCAACGGCGACATTCAGTACTTC. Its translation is CASSVRAGNGDIQYF.

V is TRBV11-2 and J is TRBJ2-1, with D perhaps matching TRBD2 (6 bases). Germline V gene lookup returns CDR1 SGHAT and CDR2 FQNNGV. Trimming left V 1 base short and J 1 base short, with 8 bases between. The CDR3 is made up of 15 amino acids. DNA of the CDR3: TGTGCCAGCAGCTTAGTAAGCGGGTCCTACAATGAGCAGTTCTTC. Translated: CASSLVSGSYNEQFF.

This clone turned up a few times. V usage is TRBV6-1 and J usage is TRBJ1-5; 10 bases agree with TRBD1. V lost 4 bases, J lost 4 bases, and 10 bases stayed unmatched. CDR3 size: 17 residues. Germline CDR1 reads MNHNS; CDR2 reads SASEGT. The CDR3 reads CASSARSWTGGNQPQHF. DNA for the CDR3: TGTGCCAGCAGTGCTCGAAGCTGGACAGGGGGGAATCAGCCCCAGCATTTT.

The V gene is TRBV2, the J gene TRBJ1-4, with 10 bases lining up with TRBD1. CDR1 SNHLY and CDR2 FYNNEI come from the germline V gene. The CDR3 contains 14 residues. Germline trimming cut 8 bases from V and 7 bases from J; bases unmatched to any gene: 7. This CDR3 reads CASHRQGASEKLFF. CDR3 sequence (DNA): TGTGCCAGCCATAGACAGGGGGCTAGTGAAAAACTGTTTTTT. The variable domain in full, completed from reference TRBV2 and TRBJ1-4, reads EPEVTQTPSHQVTQMGQEVILRCVPISNHLYFYWYRQILGQKVEFLVSFYNNEISEKSEIFDDQFSVERPDGSNFTLKIRSTKLEDSAMYFCASHRQGASEKLFFGSGTQLSVL.